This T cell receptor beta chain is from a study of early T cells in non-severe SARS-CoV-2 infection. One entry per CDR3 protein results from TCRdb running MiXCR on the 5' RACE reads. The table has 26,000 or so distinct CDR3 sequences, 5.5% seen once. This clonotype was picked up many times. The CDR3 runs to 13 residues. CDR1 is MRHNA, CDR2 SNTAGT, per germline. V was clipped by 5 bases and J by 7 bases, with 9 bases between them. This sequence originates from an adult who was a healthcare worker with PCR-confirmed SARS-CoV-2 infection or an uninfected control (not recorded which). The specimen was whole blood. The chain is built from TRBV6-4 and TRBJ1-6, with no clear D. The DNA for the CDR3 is TGTGCCAGCAGTCTCGACCGGAATTCACCCCTCCACTTT. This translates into CASSLDRNSPLHF.